The rows below give T cell receptor beta chains drawn from one sample of a study of cytomegalovirus exposure and HLA in healthy donors. Method: immunoSEQ multiplex PCR; TCRdb's copy keeps in-frame clones and lacks some. Counted here are over 90,000 clones, about three quarters occurring once; the ten biggest clones make up around 15%. Material for sequencing was PBMCs. Source of these receptors: a woman between 45 and 65 years old in good health and CMV-seropositive. The conserved cysteine and the conserved F or W are not part of the CDR3 here. Each record gives: V gene, J gene, CDR3 protein.

TRBV9	TRBJ2-1	ASSVAIAGWGDEQF
TRBV5-4	TRBJ2-4	ASSLAGGSGGIPKNIQY
TRBV21-1	TRBJ2-1	ASSIVRPRNNEQF
TRBV4-1	TRBJ2-2	ASSPGLADTGELF
TRBV27	TRBJ2-7	ASYTSINEQY
TRBV27	TRBJ1-2	ASSHDRGRGYT
TRBV5-6	TRBJ1-5	ASSLGVSQPQH
TRBV5-1	TRBJ2-6	ASSLAPSGRGGANVLT
TRBV7-9	TRBJ1-1	ASSLRGGDRLNTEAF
TRBV5-1	TRBJ2-2	ASSLGTSGTGALF
TRBV7-2	TRBJ2-7	ASSLSPFSSYEQY
TRBV28	TRBJ2-3	ASRKQRDGADTQY
TRBV28	-	ASWQGGTGGDGEQY
TRBV6-5	TRBJ2-1	ASQFSDLANEQF
TRBV30	TRBJ1-2	AWRTQGATSYGYT
TRBV28	TRBJ2-3	ASSLWAGRFHTQY
TRBV21-1	TRBJ2-5	ASSKGSCTEETQY
TRBV4-1	TRBJ2-1	ASSRGTSGTYNEQF
TRBV5-1	TRBJ1-1	ASSAVTGAGTEAF
TRBV7-7	TRBJ2-5	ASSAGDRAQETQY
TRBV5-1	TRBJ1-5	ASSLDVRGSNQPQH
TRBV25-1	TRBJ2-7	ASSERPYEQY
TRBV7-8	TRBJ1-6	ASAPGGYGYNSPLH
TRBV9	TRBJ2-2	ASSVETGGLTGELF
TRBV27	TRBJ1-1	ASSSGGLNTEAF
TRBV27	TRBJ1-1	ASRLGTHTEAF
TRBV4-3	TRBJ2-2	ASSQASGSRTGELF
TRBV6-6	TRBJ1-2	ASSTGTGKDNYGYT
TRBV10-3	TRBJ1-3	AISEGATSGNTIY
TRBV28	TRBJ2-7	ASSPLAGLYEQY
TRBV10-1	TRBJ2-7	ASSESRVGEQY
TRBV9	TRBJ2-7	ASSVGGRGQGTYEQY
TRBV10-3	TRBJ1-1	AISENLGQTNTEAF
TRBV28	TRBJ1-2	ASRQANYGYT
TRBV5-8	TRBJ2-5	ASSLESGRRETQY
TRBV5-1	TRBJ1-4	ASKQGQGASNEKLF
TRBV28	TRBJ2-1	ASNQGSLGGNEQF
TRBV5-4	TRBJ2-7	ASRRRDRGVEEQY
TRBV10-1	TRBJ1-1	ASSGLGRSEAF
TRBV11-3	TRBJ2-5	ASSLGLDRYETQY
TRBV28	TRBJ2-2	AIGTGRTGELF
TRBV5-6	TRBJ2-7	ASSLQGAYEQY
TRBV28	TRBJ2-3	ASSPMGQGITDTQY
TRBV28	TRBJ1-2	ASSLGTGFRSGYT
TRBV28	TRBJ1-5	ASMGGTGKSQPQH
TRBV6-5	TRBJ1-4	ASSYSGPPNEKLF
TRBV18	TRBJ2-7	ASSPIRNEQY
TRBV28	TRBJ1-1	ASSPSYTEAF